What follows are 32 T cell receptor beta chains derived from one specimen sequenced in a study of blood T cell repertoires in COVID-19 (dated by TCRdb to 2020 to 2022). Libraries came from the immunoSEQ multiplex PCR assay. Entries here come from immuneACCESS through TCRdb and include only in-frame sequences with V and J called. Some clones fail to appear in such tables; in the studies checked, an unresolved V gene covers under half of the shortfall, and the cause of the remainder is unknown. The sample table lists 140,000 or so clones, 75% to 90% of them with a count of one. Of the sample, approximately 3% is held by the ten largest clones. The sequencing sample was made of peripheral blood. These receptors originate from an older woman with active COVID-19.

The sample holds a few counts of this clone. This chain connects TRBV4-1 to TRBJ1-5; 7 positions agree with TRBD1. Looked up from germline, CDR1 is MGHRA and CDR2 is YSYEKL. The V gene end was trimmed by 7 bases and the J gene end by 11 bases; junction bases not matched to a gene: 14. This CDR3 has 14 residues. The CDR3 loop reads CASTVSTGVKAQHF. Written as DNA, the CDR3 is TGCGCCAGCACCGTAAGTACAGGGGTGAAAGCCCAGCATTTT.

DNA for the CDR3: TGTGCCAGCAGTTACACCGGAGCGGGAGAGAATGAGCAGTTCTTC. Residues: CASSYTGAGENEQFF. The chain joins TRBV6-5 to TRBJ2-1, with 8 bases lining up with TRBD2. The CDR3 spans 15 residues. J lost 7 bases, V lost 2 bases, and 7 bases had no gene match. Germline loops: CDR1 MNHEY, CDR2 SVGAGI.

The chain uses TRBV7-2 and TRBJ2-2, with 11 positions matching TRBD2. Germline assignment: CDR1 SGHTA and CDR2 FQGNSA. V gave up 3 bases and J gave up 0 bases; unmatched junction bases: 0. The CDR3 is made up of 16 amino acids. The CDR3 bases are TGTGCCAGCAGCTTGACTAGCGGGGCGAACACCGGGGAGCTGTTTTTT. It encodes CASSLTSGANTGELFF.

The genes are TRBV15 and TRBJ2-1, with D possibly matching TRBD1 (5 bases). V was pared by 1 base and J by 6 bases, with 16 bases between. This CDR3 region has 16 residues. CDR1 and CDR2 from the germline V gene are LNHNV and YYDKDF (reference sequence). Written as DNA, the CDR3 is TGTGCCACCAGCAGAGGGGGCAGGGTGGGGTCCAATGAGCAGTTCTTC. Its protein is CATSRGGRVGSNEQFF.

This chain connects TRBV3-1 (or the pseudogene TRBV3-2) to TRBJ2-3; no definite D call. V lost 0 bases and J 1 base, leaving 14 bases between the germline ends. The CDR3 runs to 17 residues. Germline values: CDR1 LGHDT, CDR2 YNNKEL (reference sequence). For the CDR3, the DNA is TGTGCCAGCAGCCAAGAGGTGCGTGCATACCGCACAGATACGCAGTATTTT. This translates into CASSQEVRAYRTDTQYF.

This chain joins TRBV7-9 and TRBJ2-7; possible D gene TRBD1, 6 bases. This CDR3 comprises 15 residues. The V gene's germline CDR1 is SEHNR and CDR2 FQNEAQ (reference sequence). Trimming shortened V by 1 base and J by 3 bases, and 13 bases separated the two germline ends. The CDR3 sequence: CASSLEGRGNYEQYF. The CDR3 DNA reads as TGTGCCAGCAGCTTAGAGGGCAGGGGTAACTACGAGCAGTACTTC.

CDR3 sequence reads: CASSLSVAYNEQFF. CDR3 in DNA: TGTGCCAGTAGTTTGTCGGTGGCCTACAATGAGCAGTTCTTC. The chain combines TRBV19 with TRBJ2-1; D uncertain. V was cut by 5 bases and J by 2 bases, with 10 bases left in between. The CDR3 runs to 14 residues. Germline CDR1 is LNHDA and CDR2 is SQIVND (reference sequence). The variable domain in full, with the rest retrieved from reference TRBV19 and TRBJ2-1, is DGGITQSPKYLFRKEGQNVTLSCEQNLNHDAMYWYRQDPGQGLRLIYYSQIVNDFQKGDIAEGYSVSREKKESFPLTVTSAQKNPTAFYLCASSLSVAYNEQFFGPGTRLTVL.

V and J are TRBV19 and TRBJ2-3; 8 bases line up with TRBD2. From germline, CDR1 is LNHDA and CDR2 SQIVND (reference sequence). CDR3 length: 15 residues. With V trimmed by 4 bases and J by 3 bases, 6 bases remained unmatched. CDR3 in amino acids: CASSTGLARTDTQYF. CDR3 in DNA: TGTGCCAGTAGTACCGGACTAGCTCGTACAGATACGCAGTATTTT.

V usage is TRBV19 and J usage is TRBJ1-6, with TRBD1 as a possible D gene (6 bases). V gave up 4 bases and J gave up 0 bases, with 10 bases separating them. This CDR3 spans 16 amino acids. Germline CDR1 is LNHDA and CDR2 is SQIVND (reference sequence). CDR3 loop: CASSKGHLSYNSPLHF. The CDR3 bases are TGTGCCAGTAGTAAGGGACATCTCTCCTATAATTCACCCCTCCACTTT.

The rearrangement links TRBV28 to TRBJ1-2; 8 bases match TRBD1. J gave up 3 bases and V 5 bases, and 5 bases lay outside the gene matches. Germline V gives CDR1 MDHEN, CDR2 SYDVKM. This CDR3 has 14 amino acids. In nucleotides, the CDR3 is TGTGCCAGCAGTCCAGGACAGGGTTACTATGGCTACACCTTC. It codes for CASSPGQGYYGYTF.

V and J are TRBV4-1 and TRBJ2-7, with 13 bases lining up with TRBD2. Germline trimming cut 1 base from V and 5 bases from J; bases unmatched to any gene: 11. The CDR3 is 18 amino acids. Germline V CDR1 and CDR2: MGHRA, YSYEKL. The CDR3 nucleotides read TGCGCCAGCAGCCAAGGAAGGGACAGCGGACTAGCGGGAGACGAGCAGTACTTC. Its protein product is CASSQGRDSGLAGDEQYF.

The chain combines TRBV20-1 with TRBJ1-2; D is possibly TRBD1 (5 bases). V was trimmed by 3 bases and J by 2 bases, leaving 13 bases between them. The CDR3 extends over 14 amino acids. Per germline, CDR1 DFQATT and CDR2 SNEGSKA (reference sequence). The CDR3 spells CSASEGRGNYGYTF. The CDR3 nucleotides are TGCAGTGCTAGTGAGGGAAGGGGAAACTATGGCTACACCTTC.

The genes are TRBV5-8 and TRBJ2-1; 10 bases fit TRBD2. In germline, CDR1 is SGHTS, CDR2 YDEGEE. CDR3 length: 18 amino acids. V lost 0 bases to trimming and J lost 1 base; unmatched junction nucleotides: 7. The CDR3 sequence: CASSLAGLAVTSYNEQFF. The DNA for the CDR3 is TGTGCCAGCAGCTTGGCCGGACTAGCGGTTACATCCTACAATGAGCAGTTCTTC.

This clone was recorded only once. This sequence joins TRBV7-2 and TRBJ1-1; D might be TRBD1 (5 bases). This CDR3 contains 16 residues. V was cut by 4 bases and J by 2 bases, with 17 bases left in between. The germline V gene has CDR1 SGHTA and CDR2 FQGNSA. This CDR3 reads CASSSPPGRFNTEAFF. Written as DNA, the CDR3 is TGTGCCAGCAGCTCACCTCCAGGGAGGTTTAACACTGAAGCTTTCTTT.

The rearrangement uses TRBV5-1 and TRBJ2-3; 14 nucleotides match TRBD2. The germline V gene encodes CDR1 SGHRS and CDR2 YFSETQ. The CDR3 is 15 amino acids. J gave up 4 bases and V 4 bases, and 2 bases lay outside the gene matches. The CDR3 region has the DNA TGCGCCAGCAGCCTGGGACTAGCGGGAGCAGATACGCAGTATTTT. Translated, it gives CASSLGLAGADTQYF.

The chain links TRBV14 to TRBJ2-3, with D perhaps matching TRBD2 (5 bases). Germline V gives CDR1 SGHDN, CDR2 FVKESK. The V gene lost 5 bases and the J gene lost 0 bases, with 21 bases spanning the gap. The length of the CDR3 is 18 residues. The CDR3 DNA follows: TGTGCCAGCAGCTCAAGGAGGAAGAATTCGTGGAGCACAGATACGCAGTATTTT. This codes for CASSSRRKNSWSTDTQYF.

V and J are TRBV2 and TRBJ2-5; D might be TRBD1 (5 bases). CDR3 length: 15 residues. The V and J ends lost 2 bases and 5 bases respectively, with 15 bases between them. Looked up from germline, CDR1 is SNHLY and CDR2 is FYNNEI. The CDR3 loop is CASSEMVLGAETQYF. DNA for the CDR3: TGTGCCAGCAGTGAAATGGTGTTAGGGGCGGAGACCCAGTACTTC.

The chain has TRBV29-1 and TRBJ2-7; TRBD2 might be the D (6 bases). The V gene's germline CDR1 is SQVTM and CDR2 ANQGSEA. The CDR3 totals 15 residues. The ends were cut back, 4 bases at V and 2 bases at J, with 18 bases in the middle. The CDR3 region is CSVVTLKRATYEQYF. CDR3 nucleotides: TGCAGCGTTGTAACCCTCAAGCGGGCCACCTACGAGCAGTACTTC.

As to this clone: At one of its ends the junction is not consistent with the germline gene, which may arise from a read error. The rearrangement uses TRBV3-1 (or the pseudogene TRBV3-2) and TRBJ2-1; tentatively, D is TRBD1 (6 bases). Germline lookup yields CDR1 LGHDT and CDR2 YNNKEL (reference sequence). The CDR3 sequence is 13 residues long. The DNA of the CDR3 is TGTGCCAGCAGCCAAGAAACCGGGACACCTGGGATCTTC. Protein: CASSQETGTPGIF.

V is TRBV5-1 and J is TRBJ2-6; the D is unclear. The V and J ends lost 1 base and 4 bases respectively, with 9 bases between them. CDR3 length equals 15 residues. Looked up from germline, CDR1 is SGHRS and CDR2 is YFSETQ. The DNA of the CDR3 is TGCGCCAGCAGCTTGTGGGCTTTCGGGGCCAACGTCCTGACTTTC. This sequence encodes CASSLWAFGANVLTF.

V gene TRBV4-3 combines with J gene TRBJ2-7; D is perhaps TRBD2 (5 bases). The V end lost 0 bases, the J end lost 5 bases, and 14 bases lay between the germline ends. This CDR3 has 15 amino acids. Per germline, CDR1 LGHNA and CDR2 YSLEER. The CDR3: CASSQDNLALDEQYF. The CDR3 nucleotides read TGCGCCAGCAGCCAAGATAACCTAGCCCTGGACGAGCAGTACTTC.

The chain combines TRBV5-1 with TRBJ2-5; D uncertain. V lost 2 bases and J 5 bases, leaving 7 bases between the germline ends. The germline V gene encodes CDR1 SGHRS and CDR2 YFSETQ. The CDR3 runs to 12 residues. This CDR3 reads CASSFGLETQYF. The CDR3 DNA sequence: TGCGCCAGCAGCTTCGGGTTGGAGACCCAGTACTTC.

This chain uses TRBV7-2 with TRBJ2-3; 8 bases are shared with TRBD2. CDR3 length equals 16 residues. V dropped 1 base and J dropped 4; count of bases not matched to a gene: 7. Germline lookup yields CDR1 SGHTA and CDR2 FQGNSA. The CDR3 reads CASSLGREGRADTQYF. The DNA for the CDR3 is TGTGCCAGCAGCTTAGGACGGGAGGGCCGAGCAGATACGCAGTATTTT.

This chain links TRBV15 with TRBJ2-1; weak D call: TRBD1 (5 bases). The CDR3 covers 20 residues. Looked up from germline, CDR1 is LNHNV and CDR2 is YYDKDF (reference sequence). The V end lost 0 bases, the J end lost 8 bases, and 29 bases lay between the germline ends. The CDR3 here is CATSRDWGQGLPPSLHEQFF. The CDR3 nucleotides read TGTGCCACCAGCAGAGATTGGGGCCAGGGCCTTCCACCATCCCTCCATGAGCAGTTCTTC.

The genes are TRBV4-1 and TRBJ1-1; 7 nucleotides align to TRBD1. This CDR3 is 13 amino acids long. Germline loops: CDR1 MGHRA, CDR2 YSYEKL. V lost 6 bases, J lost 0 bases, and 1 base stayed unmatched. The CDR3 protein is CASRGQLNTEAFF. DNA of the CDR3: TGCGCCAGCAGGGGACAGTTGAACACTGAAGCTTTCTTT.

CDR3 DNA: TGTGCCAGCAGCTTGGGACTAGCGGGAGATAAGAGTACCCAGTACTTC. Amino acid sequence: CASSLGLAGDKSTQYF. The rearrangement uses TRBV7-2 and TRBJ2-5; 14 positions agree with TRBD2. Germline CDR1 and CDR2: SGHTA and FQGNSA. This CDR3 comprises 16 residues. V lost 3 bases, J lost 8 bases, and 8 bases stayed unmatched.

As to this clone: One junction end disagrees with the germline gene, perhaps due to a read error. The rearrangement uses TRBV7-7 and TRBJ1-4, with TRBD1 as a possible D gene (6 bases). This CDR3 comprises 13 residues. Germline V gene sequence: CDR1 SSHAT, CDR2 FNYEAQ (reference sequence). The CDR3 protein is CASSSRRGEKLFF. The CDR3 region has the DNA TGTGCTAGCAGCTCCCGCAGGGGAGAAAAACTGTTTTTT.

The chain carries TRBV5-4 and TRBJ2-2, with 7 bases aligning to TRBD1. The CDR3 length is 16 residues. The V gene's germline CDR1 is SGHNT and CDR2 YYREEE (reference sequence). Losses at the gene ends were 4 bases for V and 1 base for J; bases not matched to a gene: 7. DNA of the CDR3: TGTGCCAGCAGCCCCTGGACAGGACTGAACACCGGGGAGCTGTTTTTT. Translating it yields CASSPWTGLNTGELFF.

This sequence joins TRBV6-5 and TRBJ2-7, with D possibly TRBD1 on 6 matching bases. Germline V CDR1 and CDR2: MNHEY, SVGAGI. The CDR3 runs 15 residues. V shed 7 bases and J shed 4 bases, with 20 bases lying between them. The CDR3 DNA reads TGTGCCAGCACCAAAAACAGGGTGGGGCTTTACGAGCAGTACTTC. Amino acid sequence: CASTKNRVGLYEQYF.

V usage is TRBV28 and J usage is TRBJ1-6, with 9 nucleotides matching TRBD1. This CDR3 contains 16 residues. Germline CDR1 is MDHEN and CDR2 is SYDVKM. Unmatched junction bases numbered 7, after V lost 2 bases and J lost 8 bases. For the CDR3, the DNA is TGTGCCAGCAGTTTACCCCGGACAGGGGCGGATTCACCCCTCCACTTT. Its translation: CASSLPRTGADSPLHF.

V gene TRBV7-3 combines with J gene TRBJ2-7; D is perhaps TRBD2 (5 bases). The CDR3 sequence is 14 residues long. Germline CDR1 SGHTA, CDR2 FQGTGA. V lost 5 bases and J 5 bases, leaving 16 bases between the germline ends. CDR3 sequence (DNA): TGTGCCAGCAGCCCCCCGTGGGGAGTCCACGAGCAGTACTTC. It translates to CASSPPWGVHEQYF.

V is TRBV28 and J is TRBJ2-7, with 8 bases matching TRBD1. CDR1 is MDHEN, CDR2 SYDVKM, per germline. V gave up 6 bases and J gave up 0 bases; unmatched junction bases: 7. The length of the CDR3 is 15 residues. The CDR3: CASRSRGPSSYEQYF. In DNA form, the CDR3 reads TGTGCCAGCAGGAGCAGGGGGCCGTCCTCCTACGAGCAGTACTTC.